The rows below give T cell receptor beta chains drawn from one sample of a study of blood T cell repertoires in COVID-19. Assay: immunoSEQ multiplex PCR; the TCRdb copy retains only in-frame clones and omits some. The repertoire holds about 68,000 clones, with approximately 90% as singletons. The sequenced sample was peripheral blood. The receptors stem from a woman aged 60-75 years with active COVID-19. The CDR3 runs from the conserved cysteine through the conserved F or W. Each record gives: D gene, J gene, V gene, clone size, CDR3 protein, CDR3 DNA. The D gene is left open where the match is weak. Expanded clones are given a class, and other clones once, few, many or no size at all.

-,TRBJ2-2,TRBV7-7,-,CASSLEGANTGELFF,TGTGCCAGCAGCTTGGAAGGGGCGAACACCGGGGAGCTGTTTTTT
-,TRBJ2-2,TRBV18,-,CASSPGGRSTGELFF,TGTGCCAGCTCACCTGGCGGGCGTTCCACCGGGGAGCTGTTTTTT
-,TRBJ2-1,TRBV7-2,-,CASSLYTHGGSYNEQFF,TGTGCCAGCAGCTTATATACTCACGGGGGATCCTACAATGAGCAGTTCTTC
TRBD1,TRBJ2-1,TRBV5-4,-,CASSPTGTGYNEQFF,TGTGCCAGCAGCCCCACCGGGACAGGATACAATGAGCAGTTCTTC
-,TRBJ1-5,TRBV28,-,CASRDTGGGRNQPQHF,TGTGCCAGCAGGGACACGGGGGGAGGGCGCAATCAGCCCCAGCATTTT
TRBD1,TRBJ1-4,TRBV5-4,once,CASSPDRAATNEKLFF,TGTGCCAGCAGCCCCGACAGGGCCGCAACTAATGAAAAACTGTTTTTT
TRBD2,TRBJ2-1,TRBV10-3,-,CAIRPSGEGNEQFF,TGTGCCATCAGGCCTAGCGGGGAGGGGAATGAGCAGTTCTTC
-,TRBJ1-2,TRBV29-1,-,CSVEGEDYGYTF,TGCAGCGTTGAAGGGGAGGACTATGGCTACACCTTC
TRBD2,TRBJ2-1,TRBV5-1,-,CASSARTGTSDEQFF,TGCGCCAGCAGCGCCCGTACCGGGACTAGCGATGAGCAGTTCTTC
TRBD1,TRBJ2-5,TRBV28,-,CASSRMGQGGETQYF,TGTGCCAGCAGCCGAATGGGACAGGGTGGTGAGACCCAGTACTTC
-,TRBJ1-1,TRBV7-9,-,CASSSAGTRGTEAFF,TGTGCCAGCAGCTCTGCGGGTACGCGAGGCACTGAAGCTTTCTTT
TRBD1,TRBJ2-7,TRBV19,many,CASKGTGSYEQYF,TGTGCCAGTAAGGGGACAGGGTCCTACGAGCAGTACTTC
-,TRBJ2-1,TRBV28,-,CASTPLVGGSYNEQFF,TGTGCCAGCACCCCCTTGGTGGGAGGATCCTACAATGAGCAGTTCTTC
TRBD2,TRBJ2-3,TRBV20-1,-,CSASPPSGTVGDTQYF,TGCAGTGCAAGTCCGCCTAGCGGGACGGTTGGGGATACGCAGTATTTT
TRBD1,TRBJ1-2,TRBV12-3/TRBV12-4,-,CASTPTGARGYTF,TGTGCCAGCACCCCGACAGGGGCCCGTGGCTACACCTTC
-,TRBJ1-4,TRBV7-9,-,CASSSPLEGSTNEKLFF,TGTGCCAGCAGCTCCCCTCTGGAGGGGTCAACTAATGAAAAACTGTTTTTT
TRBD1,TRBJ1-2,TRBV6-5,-,CASSYARTGAGYTF,TGTGCCAGCAGTTACGCCCGGACAGGAGCTGGCTACACCTTC
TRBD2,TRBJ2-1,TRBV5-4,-,CASSFRTSGGGRAEQFF,TGTGCCAGCAGCTTCAGGACTAGCGGGGGTGGGAGGGCTGAGCAGTTCTTC
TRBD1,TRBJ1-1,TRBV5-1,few,CASSFDRGRAGRPEAFF,TGCGCCAGCAGCTTCGACAGGGGGCGAGCAGGTCGACCTGAAGCTTTCTTT
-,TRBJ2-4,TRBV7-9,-,CASSLGGMAIQYF,TGTGCCAGCAGCTTAGGGGGCATGGCCATTCAGTACTTC
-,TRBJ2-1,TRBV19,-,CASSIEERMEQFF,TGTGCCAGTAGTATAGAGGAGCGCATGGAGCAGTTCTTC
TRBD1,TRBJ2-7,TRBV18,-,CASSPGQGAGEQYF,TGTGCCAGCTCCCCCGGACAGGGGGCGGGCGAGCAGTACTTC
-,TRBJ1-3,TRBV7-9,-,CASSFGQYSGNTIYF,TGTGCCAGCAGTTTTGGACAGTACTCTGGAAACACCATATATTTT
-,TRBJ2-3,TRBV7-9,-,CASSLEGISDTQYF,TGTGCCAGCAGCTTGGAGGGGATTTCAGATACGCAGTATTTT
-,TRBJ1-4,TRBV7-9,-,CASSFTANEKLFF,TGTGCCAGCAGCTTCACAGCTAATGAAAAACTGTTTTTT
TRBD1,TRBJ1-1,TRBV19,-,CASSIRLSGGAGAFF,TGTGCCAGTAGTATCCGCCTCTCAGGGGGCGCGGGAGCTTTCTTT
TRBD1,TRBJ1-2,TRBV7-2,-,CASSRGQDYGYTF,TGTGCCAGCAGTCGGGGACAGGACTATGGCTACACCTTC
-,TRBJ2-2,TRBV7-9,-,CASSLDNTGELFF,TGTGCCAGCAGCTTAGACAATACCGGGGAGCTGTTTTTT
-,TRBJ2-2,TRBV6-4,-,CASSDQSNTGELFF,TGTGCCAGCAGTGACCAATCAAACACCGGGGAGCTGTTTTTT
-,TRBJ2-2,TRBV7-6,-,CASSSGGARLTGTGELFF,TGTGCCAGCAGCTCTGGGGGGGCAAGACTTACGGGCACCGGGGAGCTGTTTTTT
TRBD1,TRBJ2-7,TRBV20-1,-,CSASSGTGFYEQYF,TGCAGTGCTAGTTCCGGGACAGGGTTCTACGAGCAGTACTTC
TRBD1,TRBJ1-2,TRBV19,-,CASNSGQGNFGYTF,TGTGCCAGTAATTCGGGACAGGGAAACTTTGGCTACACCTTC
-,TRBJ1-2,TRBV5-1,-,CASSLTGQNNYGYTF,TGCGCCAGCAGCTTGACTGGACAGAATAACTATGGCTACACCTTC
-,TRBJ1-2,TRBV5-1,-,CASSSRGRGYGYTF,TGCGCCAGCAGCTCCAGGGGTCGCGGCTATGGCTACACCTTC
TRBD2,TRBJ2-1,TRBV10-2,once,CASSAASGRAYNEQFF,TGCGCCAGCAGTGCAGCTAGCGGGAGGGCCTACAATGAGCAGTTCTTC
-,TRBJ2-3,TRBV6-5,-,CATSPPGTDTQYF,TGTGCCACTTCACCCCCAGGCACAGATACGCAGTATTTT
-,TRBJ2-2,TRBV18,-,CASSPRAGDGELFF,TGTGCCAGCTCACCAAGGGCCGGGGACGGGGAGCTGTTTTTT
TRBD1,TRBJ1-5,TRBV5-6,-,CASSLAGRGQDQPQHF,TGTGCCAGCAGCTTGGCCGGGAGGGGGCAGGATCAGCCCCAGCATTTT
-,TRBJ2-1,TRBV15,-,CATSTSYYNEQFF,TGTGCCACCAGCACCTCGTACTACAATGAGCAGTTCTTC
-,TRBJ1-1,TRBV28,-,CASSLLVQQGTEAFF,TGTGCCAGCAGTTTACTCGTACAACAGGGAACTGAAGCTTTCTTT
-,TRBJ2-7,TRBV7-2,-,CASSLSWDTTYEQYF,TGTGCCAGCAGCTTATCCTGGGACACAACCTACGAGCAGTACTTC
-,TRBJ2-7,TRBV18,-,CASSPVGSRGEQYF,TGTGCCAGCTCACCAGTCGGTTCAAGGGGCGAGCAGTACTTC
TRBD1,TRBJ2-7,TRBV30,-,CAWSRQGYEQYF,TGTGCCTGGAGCCGACAGGGCTACGAGCAGTACTTC
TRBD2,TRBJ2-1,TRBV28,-,CASSLPLAGRYNEQFF,TGTGCCAGCAGTCTGCCCCTAGCGGGCCGCTACAATGAGCAGTTCTTC
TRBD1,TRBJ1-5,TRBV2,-,CASSKQGGNQPQHF,TGTGCCAGCAGCAAACAGGGGGGCAATCAGCCCCAGCATTTT
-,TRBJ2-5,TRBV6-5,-,CASLGPLDGEYF,TGTGCCAGCTTGGGGCCGTTAGACGGCGAGTACTTC
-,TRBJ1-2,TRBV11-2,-,CASSPELYYGYTF,TGTGCCAGCAGCCCCGAGCTCTACTATGGCTACACCTTC
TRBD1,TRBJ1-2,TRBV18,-,CASSSGQGYGYTF,TGTGCCAGCTCATCGGGACAGGGCTATGGCTACACCTTC
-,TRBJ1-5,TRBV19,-,CASTAGNSNQPQHF,TGTGCCAGTACGGCGGGAAATAGCAATCAGCCCCAGCATTTT
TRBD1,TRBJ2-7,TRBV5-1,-,CASSSRPRDRGHEQYF,TGCGCCAGCAGCTCCCGGCCCCGGGACAGGGGCCACGAGCAGTACTTC
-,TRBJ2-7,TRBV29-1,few,CSVRREGGEQYF,TGCAGCGTTCGCAGGGAGGGGGGGGAGCAGTACTTC
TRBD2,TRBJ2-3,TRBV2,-,CASSSGTSGRRTDTQYF,TGTGCCAGCAGTTCCGGGACTAGCGGGAGGAGGACAGATACGCAGTATTTT
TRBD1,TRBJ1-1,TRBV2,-,CASSWDSGLAFF,TGTGCCAGCAGTTGGGACAGTGGGTTGGCTTTCTTT
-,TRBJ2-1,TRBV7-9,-,CASSPYDQRRINEQFF,TGTGCCAGCAGCCCTTACGATCAGCGGAGGATCAATGAGCAGTTCTTC